This is a list of T cell receptor beta chains from one sample in a study of response to subunit inactivated influenza vaccine. Using its own MiXCR run on the RT-PCR reads, TCRdb lists one record per CDR3 protein. Here the sample spans some 520,000 distinct CDR3 sequences, 16% being singletons. The sample here was CD4+ T cells sorted from PBMCs, taken 23 to 25 months after vaccination. These receptors were collected from a man aged 50-75 years who received an inactivated influenza vaccine. CDR3s include the opening cysteine and the closing phenylalanine or tryptophan. The D gene is left open where the match is weak. Clone size is stated in some rows and not others, as once, few, many or a class when expanded.

j_call d_call v_call clone_size cdr3_nt cdr3_aa
TRBJ1-5 NA TRBV10-3 NA TGTGCCATCAGTGAGTCGGGCAGGGAGGGCAGACAGCCCCAGCATTTT CAISESGREGRQPQHF
TRBJ2-3 NA TRBV12-3/TRBV12-4 NA TGTGCCAGCAGTTTACGGCCGCATCGGACGGATGATTTCACAGATACGCAGTATTTT CASSLRPHRTDDFTDTQYF
TRBJ1-2 NA TRBV20-1 few TGCAGTGCTAGCGAGGGGGGAAGCTATGGCTACACCTTC CSASEGGSYGYTF
TRBJ1-4 NA TRBV5-5 few TGTGCCAGCAGCTTGGTGGGGTTCATTAGCGAAAAACTGTTTTTT CASSLVGFISEKLFF
TRBJ2-7 TRBD1 TRBV12-3/TRBV12-4 NA TGTGCCAGCAGCCCTTGGGACAGTACCTACGAGCAGTACTTC CASSPWDSTYEQYF
TRBJ2-5 NA TRBV2 NA TGTGCCAGCAGTGGTAACGGCCGCCAAGAGACCCAGTACTTC CASSGNGRQETQYF
TRBJ2-2 NA TRBV5-1 few TGCGCCAGCAGCTTGAGGGTCGGGACACATCGGGACGGGGAGCTGTTTTTT CASSLRVGTHRDGELFF
TRBJ1-2 NA TRBV7-9 NA TGTGCCAGCAGTATACGGTCTACTAACTATGGCTACACCTTC CASSIRSTNYGYTF
TRBJ2-5 TRBD1 TRBV5-1 few TGCGCCAGCAGCTTTACAGGGGCAAAGGAGACCCAGTACTTC CASSFTGAKETQYF
TRBJ2-2 NA TRBV5-1 once TGCGCCAGCAGCTTGTTGGGTAGAAGCGCGGGGTATGGCGGGGAGCTGTTTTTT CASSLLGRSAGYGGELFF
TRBJ2-3 TRBD1 TRBV9 few TGTGCCAGCAGCGTCGGCAGGGGGTATGATACGCAGTATTTT CASSVGRGYDTQYF
TRBJ1-5 NA TRBV30 NA TGTGCCTGGAGTGTACTAAGGGGTGGCAATCAGCCCCAGCATTTT CAWSVLRGGNQPQHF
TRBJ2-5 TRBD1 TRBV20-1 few TGCAGTGCTACAGGTCCCGGGACAGCACAAGAGACCCAGTACTTC CSATGPGTAQETQYF
TRBJ2-4 NA TRBV7-2 many TGTGCCAGCAGCCACCCAGCCGGGACAGCCAAAAACATTCAGTACTTC CASSHPAGTAKNIQYF
TRBJ1-1 NA TRBV30 many TGTGCCTGGTATTCCGGGCCCATGAACACTGAAGCTTTCTTT CAWYSGPMNTEAFF
TRBJ2-2 TRBD1 TRBV7-9 NA TGTGCCAGCAGCTTAAGGGCAGGGGGTACCGGGGAGCTGTTTTTT CASSLRAGGTGELFF
TRBJ2-3 TRBD1 TRBV4-2 many TGTGCCAGCAGCCGGGACAGGGGAGGAACAGATACGCAGTATTTT CASSRDRGGTDTQYF
TRBJ1-4 TRBD1 TRBV7-2 NA TGTGCCAGCAGCTTAGCCGGGACAGGGCGTGAAAAACTGTTTTTT CASSLAGTGREKLFF
TRBJ1-2 TRBD1 TRBV6-1 NA TGTGCCGGCAGTCAACGGACAGGGCGAAGCTATGGCTACACCTTC CAGSQRTGRSYGYTF
TRBJ1-5 NA TRBV10-3 few TGTGCCATCAGTGAAAGGCAGGGTAGCAATCAGCCCCAGCATTTT CAISERQGSNQPQHF
TRBJ2-7 TRBD1 TRBV12-3/TRBV12-4 NA TGTGCCAGCAGTACCGGACAGGTACGATTCTACGAGCAGTACTTC CASSTGQVRFYEQYF
TRBJ2-7 TRBD1 TRBV5-5 few TGTGCCAGCAGCTGGGACCGGGACAGGGGGAGTGTGGAGTACTTC CASSWDRDRGSVEYF
TRBJ1-1 NA TRBV6-6 few TGTGCCAGCAGTCACCCGGGAAACACTGAAGCTTTCTTT CASSHPGNTEAFF
TRBJ1-5 TRBD1 TRBV4-1 few TGCGCCAGCAGCCCTCGGACAGGGGCTGGTCAGCCCCAGCATTTT CASSPRTGAGQPQHF
TRBJ1-2 NA TRBV12-3/TRBV12-4 NA TGTGCCAGCAGCGACAGATATGGCTACACCTTC CASSDRYGYTF
TRBJ1-5 NA TRBV27 few TGTGCCAGCAGCTCGGACAGAATCAATCAGCCCCAGCATTTT CASSSDRINQPQHF
TRBJ2-5 NA TRBV11-2 NA TGTGCCAGCAGCTTATACGTCACAGCCGAGACCCAGTACTTC CASSLYVTAETQYF
TRBJ1-4 NA TRBV5-1 NA TGCGCCAGCAGCTTCCGGACAGCCCAGAATGAAAAACTGTTTTTT CASSFRTAQNEKLFF
TRBJ2-7 TRBD1 TRBV7-9 few TGTGCCAGCAGCCGAGGACAGGGTGGCTACGAGCAGTACTTC CASSRGQGGYEQYF
TRBJ2-5 TRBD1 TRBV5-1 NA TGCGCCAGCAGCTACAGGGGGCCGGAGACCCAGTACTTC CASSYRGPETQYF
TRBJ1-5 NA TRBV6-1 NA TGTGCCAGCAGTGAAGGTCCCCCACAGGGTACAAGGCATTTT CASSEGPPQGTRHF
TRBJ2-5 NA TRBV11-2 few TGTGCCAGCAGCTTAGCCACCGGATCCCAGTACTTC CASSLATGSQYF
TRBJ1-5 NA TRBV6-1 NA TGTGCCAGCAGTGGCTTGGGAGGCAATCAGCCCCAGCATTTT CASSGLGGNQPQHF
TRBJ2-2 NA TRBV5-4 NA TGTGCCAGCAGCTTGAGGGGATTGGACACCGGGGAGCTGTTTTTT CASSLRGLDTGELFF
TRBJ2-3 NA TRBV10-3 NA TGTGCCATCAGGCTAATGGGTAGCACAGATACGCAGTATTTT CAIRLMGSTDTQYF
TRBJ2-7 NA TRBV5-5 few TGTGCCAGCAGCTTGGAGGGCGGGAATGAGCAGTACTTC CASSLEGGNEQYF
TRBJ2-1 NA TRBV10-3 NA TGTGCCATCAGTGACCGCAATGAGCAGTTCTTC CAISDRNEQFF
TRBJ1-3 NA TRBV11-3 NA TGTGCCAGCAGCTTAGGGGGAAGCGGGGGTGCTGGAAACACCATATATTTT CASSLGGSGGAGNTIYF
TRBJ2-1 NA TRBV5-6 few TGTGCCAGCAGCTTGGGTCAAGGGTCCCACAATGAGCAGTTCTTC CASSLGQGSHNEQFF
TRBJ2-7 TRBD1 TRBV20-1 few TGCAGTGCTACAGACAGGGGGCGCACCTACGAGCAGTACTTC CSATDRGRTYEQYF
TRBJ2-7 NA TRBV12-3/TRBV12-4 few TGTGCCAGCAGTTCCCAAGAGCCTCCGATTACCTCCGAGCAGTACTTC CASSSQEPPITSEQYF
TRBJ1-4 NA TRBV15 once TGTGCCACCAGGGACTGGGGGACTAATGAAAAACTGTTTTTT CATRDWGTNEKLFF
TRBJ1-2 NA TRBV28 NA TGTGCCAGCAGTACCCTGATTAACTATGGCTACACCTTC CASSTLINYGYTF
TRBJ2-4 NA TRBV12-3/TRBV12-4 NA TGTGCCAGCAGCCATGTCACAGATCGTCAGTACTTC CASSHVTDRQYF
TRBJ1-6 NA TRBV20-1 few TGCAGTGCTAGTTCGGGCGTGGGGTCACCCCTCCACTTT CSASSGVGSPLHF
TRBJ2-7 TRBD1 TRBV5-1 few TGCGCCAGCAGCTTGGATCGACAGGGCTTCTACGAGCAGTACTTC CASSLDRQGFYEQYF
TRBJ1-5 NA TRBV20-1 few TGCAGTGCCAAAGATCCCATGAGAACACAGCCCCAGCATTTT CSAKDPMRTQPQHF
TRBJ2-1 NA TRBV29-1 many TGCAGCGTTGAACCCTACAATGAGCAGTTCTTC CSVEPYNEQFF
TRBJ1-2 NA TRBV12-3/TRBV12-4 few TGTGCCAGCAGCTGGACACGGGATGGCTACACCTTC CASSWTRDGYTF
TRBJ1-6 NA TRBV4-2 NA TGTGCCAGCAGCCAAGTTCGGCAGGGGTATTCACCCCTCCACTTT CASSQVRQGYSPLHF
TRBJ1-2 NA TRBV20-1 NA TGCAGTGCTAACCTCCAAACAGGCTATGGCTACACCTTC CSANLQTGYGYTF
TRBJ2-1 NA TRBV28 many TGTGCCAGCAGTCTAAGGAGCTCCTACAATGAGCAGTTCTTC CASSLRSSYNEQFF
TRBJ1-5 TRBD1 TRBV3-1 NA TGTGCCAGCAGCCAGACAGGGAGTCAGCCCCAGCATTTT CASSQTGSQPQHF
TRBJ2-7 TRBD1 TRBV5-1 NA TGCGCCAGCAGCACAGACAGGGGTGGCTACGAGCAGTACTTC CASSTDRGGYEQYF
TRBJ1-2 TRBD1 TRBV6-1 NA TGTGCCAGCAGTGATCTTAGGACAGGGAACTATGGCTACACCTTC CASSDLRTGNYGYTF
TRBJ1-1 TRBD1 TRBV12-3/TRBV12-4 many TGTGCCAGCACCTCCCAGGACAGGGGGTTTCAAGCTTTCTTT CASTSQDRGFQAFF
TRBJ1-1 NA TRBV20-1 few TGCAGTGCTAGAGATATATGGGGCACTGAAGCTTTCTTT CSARDIWGTEAFF
TRBJ2-1 TRBD2 TRBV28 few TGTGCCAGCAGTCCCCCTGGTAGCGGGAGTTTTTTCAATGAGCAGTTCTTC CASSPPGSGSFFNEQFF
TRBJ2-3 NA TRBV11-1 few TGTGCCAGCACCCTAAGAGACTTACACACAGATACGCAGTATTTT CASTLRDLHTDTQYF